This TCR beta chain was observed in a study of lung T cells in sarcoidosis with Löfgren's syndrome. Study information: CD4+ T cells build up in sarcoidosis bronchoalveolar lavage fluid.

TCRdb used MiXCR to reprocess the reads, holding one entry per CDR3 protein. Of 1,000 or so distinct CDR3 sequences listed, about 23% are singletons. By sample share, this clonotype is medium-sized (0.01 to 0.1%). The sequenced sample consisted of CD4+ T cells from PBMCs. The receptor was derived from a human donor with sarcoidosis (Löfgren's syndrome or another form), or a control subject (not recorded which).

For the CDR3, the DNA is TGTGCCAGCAGTCTTAGGACGATAAGCTCCTACGAGCAGTACTTC. Translation gives CASSLRTISSYEQYF. V usage is TRBV2 and J usage is TRBJ2-7; D not resolved. This CDR3 has 15 amino acids. Germline V lookup: CDR1 SNHLY, CDR2 FYNNEI. The V end lost 5 bases, the J end lost 0 bases, and 14 bases lay between the germline ends.